A single sample is the source of the 16 T cell receptor beta chains below, sequenced in a study of blood T cell repertoires in COVID-19. The data were produced by immunoSEQ multiplex PCR, yet TCRdb's version contains in-frame clones alone and is incomplete. The sample includes 290,000 or so clones, 90% of them seen just once. The sequenced sample was PBMCs or T cells enriched from blood (not recorded which). The receptors were sampled from a woman aged 18 to 35 with acute COVID-19.

This rearrangement joins TRBV18 to TRBJ1-5; no definite D call. Per germline, CDR1 KGHSH and CDR2 LQKENI. With 8 bases removed from V and 0 bases from J, the gap between germline ends came to 8 bases. There are 13 residues in the CDR3. The CDR3 reads CASTTNSNQPQHF. The CDR3 coding sequence is TGTGCCAGCACAACGAATAGCAATCAGCCCCAGCATTTT.

A single count supports this clone. This chain links TRBV5-1 with TRBJ1-4; D is perhaps TRBD1 (6 bases). The CDR3 covers 14 residues. Germline V gives CDR1 SGHRS, CDR2 YFSETQ. The V end was cut by 1 base, the J end by 6 bases, with 10 bases between. CDR3 in DNA: TGCGCCAGCAGCTTGAGAGGGGGAGATGAAAAACTGTTTTTT. Encoded protein: CASSLRGGDEKLFF.

This chain links TRBV28 with TRBJ2-1; a possible D gene is TRBD2 (5 bases). The length of the CDR3 is 16 residues. Trimming took off 3 bases at V and 1 base at J, with 13 bases between the two ends. Germline-derived CDR1 and CDR2 are MDHEN and SYDVKM. The CDR3 spells CASSFPLTGSYNEQFF. The CDR3 DNA follows: TGTGCCAGCAGTTTCCCTCTGACGGGGTCCTACAATGAGCAGTTCTTC.

The gene calls are TRBV7-9 and TRBJ1-6; no definite D call. The CDR3 is made up of 15 amino acids. The V gene lost 0 bases and the J gene lost 5 bases, with 8 bases spanning the gap. Germline CDR1 reads SEHNR; CDR2 reads FQNEAQ (reference sequence). The chain's CDR3 is CASSLAAGNNSPLHF. CDR3 bases: TGTGCCAGCAGCTTAGCTGCCGGGAATAATTCACCCCTCCACTTT.

The V gene is TRBV19, the J gene TRBJ1-1; D is unresolved. V was clipped by 5 bases and J by 4 bases, with 8 bases between them. Germline values: CDR1 LNHDA, CDR2 SQIVND (reference sequence). This CDR3 is 12 amino acids long. CDR3 nucleotide sequence: TGTGCCAGTAGTGTGGGAGCCACTGAAGCTTTCTTT. Its translation: CASSVGATEAFF.

The chain links TRBV2 to TRBJ2-3; TRBD2 aligns across 7 bases. V gave up 8 bases and J gave up 1 base; unmatched junction bases: 12. The CDR3 runs to 16 residues. Germline assignment: CDR1 SNHLY and CDR2 FYNNEI. As DNA, the CDR3 is TGTGCCAGCTCCTCTACGGGAGGAACGGGCACAGATACGCAGTATTTT. Protein: CASSSTGGTGTDTQYF.

The genes are TRBV19 and TRBJ2-6; TRBD1 matches 9 bases. Germline V gene sequence: CDR1 LNHDA, CDR2 SQIVND (reference sequence). V lost 4 bases and J lost 0; bases outside the gene matches: 1. This CDR3 has 16 amino acids. The CDR3 DNA follows: TGTGCCAGTAGTACGGGACAGGGCTCTGGGGCCAACGTCCTGACTTTC. It codes for CASSTGQGSGANVLTF.

This sequence joins TRBV19 and TRBJ1-1; D call uncertain. V was pared by 7 bases and J by 1 base, with 10 bases between. Germline values: CDR1 LNHDA, CDR2 SQIVND (reference sequence). The CDR3 consists of 13 residues. The CDR3 DNA sequence: TGTGCCAGTAAACTATCAGCGAACACTGAAGCTTTCTTT. Protein: CASKLSANTEAFF.

The chain carries TRBV19 and TRBJ2-4; tentative D call: TRBD2 (6 bases). This CDR3 is 16 amino acids long. Trimming pared 8 bases from V and 6 bases from J, leaving 23 bases between. CDR1 LNHDA and CDR2 SQIVND come from the germline V gene (reference sequence). The DNA of the CDR3 is TGTGCCAGTTCAAGCGAACTTGGAGGGCCCTCAAACATTCAGTACTTC. Its protein is CASSSELGGPSNIQYF.

V gene TRBV2 combines with J gene TRBJ1-1; D is possibly TRBD1 (6 bases). The CDR3 loop spans 14 amino acids. V lost 6 bases and J 2 bases, leaving 13 bases between the germline ends. CDR1 and CDR2 (germline): SNHLY, FYNNEI. The CDR3 is CASSPDRRNTEAFF. CDR3 DNA: TGTGCCAGCAGCCCCGACAGGAGAAACACTGAAGCTTTCTTT. Full variable domain (outside the CDR3, taken from reference TRBV2 and TRBJ1-1): EPEVTQTPSHQVTQMGQEVILRCVPISNHLYFYWYRQILGQKVEFLVSFYNNEISEKSEIFDDQFSVERPDGSNFTLKIRSTKLEDSAMYFCASSPDRRNTEAFFGQGTRLTVV.

To note about this clone: One junction end disagrees with the germline gene, perhaps due to a read error. The chain links TRBV19 to TRBJ1-1, with 10 nucleotides matching TRBD1. Germline V gene sequence: CDR1 LNHDA, CDR2 SQIVND (reference sequence). CDR3 length: 15 amino acids. The chain's CDR3 is CASRTSGQGWTEAFF. For the CDR3, the DNA is TGTGCCAGTAGAACCTCGGGACAGGGGTGGACTGAAGCTTTCTTC.

The CDR3 spells CASRPRRDRLNQPQHF. CDR3 DNA sequence: TGTGCCAGCAGGCCCCGCCGGGACAGACTCAATCAGCCCCAGCATTTT. The chain is built from TRBV6-6 and TRBJ1-5; the match to TRBD1 covers 7 bases. The CDR3 has 16 residues. The ends lost 6 bases at V and 3 bases at J; junction bases unmatched: 11. Germline V gene lookup returns CDR1 MNHNY and CDR2 SVGAGI (reference sequence).

This rearrangement joins TRBV2 to TRBJ2-3, with 11 bases lining up with TRBD1. Germline V CDR1 and CDR2: SNHLY, FYNNEI. Trimming took 3 bases from V and 5 from J; bases not matched to a gene: 1. The CDR3 loop spans 14 amino acids. The CDR3 protein is CASSEGQGGDTQYF. CDR3 coding DNA: TGTGCCAGCAGTGAGGGACAGGGGGGAGATACGCAGTATTTT. Complete variable domain (other parts from reference TRBV2 and TRBJ2-3): EPEVTQTPSHQVTQMGQEVILRCVPISNHLYFYWYRQILGQKVEFLVSFYNNEISEKSEIFDDQFSVERPDGSNFTLKIRSTKLEDSAMYFCASSEGQGGDTQYFGPGTRLTVL.

This clone was picked up one time. This chain links TRBV3-1 (or the pseudogene TRBV3-2) with TRBJ1-1, with D uncertain. Germline V lookup: CDR1 LGHDT, CDR2 YNNKEL (reference sequence). The CDR3 is 13 amino acids. V dropped 1 base and J dropped 1 base, with 4 bases sitting between them. This chain's CDR3 is CASSQAGNTEAFF. CDR3 nucleotides: TGTGCCAGCAGCCAAGCCGGGAACACTGAAGCTTTCTTT.

The V and J genes are TRBV27 and TRBJ1-4; D uncertain. The CDR3 is 14 residues long. The V end was cut by 8 bases, the J end by 7 bases, with 17 bases between. CDR1 MNHEY and CDR2 SMNVEV come from the germline V gene (reference sequence). This chain's CDR3 is CASGPGIWSEKLFF. The CDR3 DNA follows: TGTGCCAGCGGCCCCGGGATCTGGAGTGAAAAACTGTTTTTT.

The chain links TRBV7-8 to TRBJ2-7, with unresolved D. The CDR3 is made up of 13 amino acids. From germline, CDR1 is SGHVS and CDR2 FQNEAQ. Deletions cut 1 base from V and 7 bases from J, with 11 bases between. CDR3 bases: TGTGCCAGCAGCTTAGGAGGCCGAAGGGAGCAGTACTTC. It yields the protein CASSLGGRREQYF.